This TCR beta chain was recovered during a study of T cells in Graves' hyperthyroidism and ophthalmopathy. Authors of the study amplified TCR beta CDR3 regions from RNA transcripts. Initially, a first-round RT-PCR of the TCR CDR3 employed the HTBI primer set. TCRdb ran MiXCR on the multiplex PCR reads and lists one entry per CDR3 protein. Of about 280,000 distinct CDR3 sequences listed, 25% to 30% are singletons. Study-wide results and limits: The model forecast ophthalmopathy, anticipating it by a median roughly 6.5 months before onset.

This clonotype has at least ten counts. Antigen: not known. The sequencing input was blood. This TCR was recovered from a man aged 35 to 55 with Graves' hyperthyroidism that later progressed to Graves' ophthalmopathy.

DNA for the CDR3: TGTGCCAGCAGCCAAGGGGCGCGTACTGAAGCTTTCTTT. Protein sequence: CASSQGARTEAFF. The rearrangement links TRBV3-1 to TRBJ1-1; no clear D. Trimming took off 1 base at V and 5 bases at J, with 8 bases between the two ends. The CDR3 is 13 residues long. Germline values: CDR1 LGHDT, CDR2 YNNKEL (reference sequence).